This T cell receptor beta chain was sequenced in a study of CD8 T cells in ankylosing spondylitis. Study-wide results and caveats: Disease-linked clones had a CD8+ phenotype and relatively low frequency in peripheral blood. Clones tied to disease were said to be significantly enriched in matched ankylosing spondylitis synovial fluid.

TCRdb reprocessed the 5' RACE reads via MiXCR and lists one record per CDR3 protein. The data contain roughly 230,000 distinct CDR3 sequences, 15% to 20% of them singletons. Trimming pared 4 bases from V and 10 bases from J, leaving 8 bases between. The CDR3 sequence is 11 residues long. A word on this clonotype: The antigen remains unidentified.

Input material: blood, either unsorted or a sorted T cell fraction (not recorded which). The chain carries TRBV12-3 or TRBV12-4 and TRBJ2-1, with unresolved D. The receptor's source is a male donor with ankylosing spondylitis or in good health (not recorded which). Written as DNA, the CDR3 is TGTGCCAGCAGTTACGGCAGGGAGCAGTTCTTC. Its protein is CASSYGREQFF.